This entry features one T cell receptor (beta chain) sequence. Its matching antigen is unknown. Germline V gives CDR1 MNHNY, CDR2 SVGAGI (reference sequence). The V end was cut by 0 bases, the J end by 6 bases, with 6 bases between. The CDR3 is made up of 13 amino acids. The sample originates from a study of T cell responses to AZD1222 COVID-19 vaccine. This table comes from immunoSEQ multiplex PCR, and its TCRdb copy is limited to in-frame clones, with some not included. This repertoire shows roughly 190,000 clones, roughly 92% found once; its top ten account for less than 4%. Study-level results: Repertoire sampling occurred only after the peak T cell response. Spike-specific TCR breadth and depth grew following two AZD1222 doses. The sample set comprised mostly white British donors with more females, and clonal diversity was possibly underestimated. Just a handful of people given AZD1222 tested seropositive at baseline.

The clonotype originates from an adult who received the MenACWY meningococcal vaccine as a control. The chain combines TRBV6-6 with TRBJ1-5; D ambiguous. The sequencing used peripheral blood, collected 28 days after the second dose of the MenACWY control vaccine. In DNA, the CDR3 is TGTGCCAGCAGTTACTCGAATAGTCAGCCCCAGCATTTT. This codes for CASSYSNSQPQHF.